Listed below are T cell receptor beta chains from one sample, sequenced in a study of T cells after posttransplantation cyclophosphamide. Sequenced by immunoSEQ multiplex PCR; TCRdb stores in-frame clones only, minus some. The data contain 10,000 to 15,000 clones, 70% to 90% of them singletons. Sequencing used PBMCs, obtained about 350 days after allogeneic stem cell transplant with calcineurin inhibitor and methotrexate. Every receptor here comes from a young adult male patient who received an allogeneic stem cell transplant from an unrelated donor, was CMV-positive, and had acute GVHD only. Some T cells may be transferred from the graft donor. The CDR3 runs from the conserved cysteine through the conserved F or W. D genes are given only for firm matches.

D: NA; V: TRBV6-6; J: TRBJ2-2; DNA: TGTGCCAGCACCTACCCTCGGGGGGCTGGCACCGGGGAGCTGTTTTTT; CDR3: CASTYPRGAGTGELFF
D: TRBD1; V: TRBV6-5; J: TRBJ2-7; DNA: TGTGCCAGCAGTTCCCCGGGACAGGGAGCCTACGAGCAGTACTTC; CDR3: CASSSPGQGAYEQYF
D: TRBD2; V: TRBV29-1; J: TRBJ2-1; DNA: TGCAGCGTTGAAGTAAGAACTAGCGGGGGTTCAAATGAGCAGTTCTTC; CDR3: CSVEVRTSGGSNEQFF
D: NA; V: TRBV11-2; J: TRBJ2-3; DNA: TGTGCCAGCAGCCCCAGGGCACTATTAAGCACAGATACGCAGTATTTT; CDR3: CASSPRALLSTDTQYF
D: TRBD1; V: TRBV4-1; J: TRBJ2-7; DNA: TGCGCCAGCAGCCTCTATCAACAGGGGACCGAGGGCCTAGGCGTCTACGAGCAGTACTTC; CDR3: CASSLYQQGTEGLGVYEQYF
D: NA; V: TRBV5-1; J: TRBJ1-1; DNA: TGCGCCAGCAGCTCTCAGGGGAACACTGAAGCTTTCTTT; CDR3: CASSSQGNTEAFF
D: TRBD2; V: TRBV4-2; J: TRBJ2-5; DNA: TGTGCCAGCAGCCAAACCGGGACTAGCGGGTTTCAAGAGACCCAGTACTTC; CDR3: CASSQTGTSGFQETQYF
D: NA; V: TRBV4-1; J: TRBJ1-2; DNA: TGCGCCAGCAGCCCTCTAACAGGCGACTATGGCTACACCTTC; CDR3: CASSPLTGDYGYTF
D: NA; V: TRBV10-3; J: TRBJ1-2; DNA: TGTGCCATCAGTTGGGACACGAACTATGGCTACACCTTC; CDR3: CAISWDTNYGYTF
D: NA; V: TRBV25-1; J: TRBJ2-2; DNA: TGTGCCAGCCGCGGCCCCGGGTCTCAGAACACCGGGGAGCTGTTTTTT; CDR3: CASRGPGSQNTGELFF
D: TRBD1; V: TRBV27; J: TRBJ1-1; DNA: TGTGCCAGCAGTTTATCGGGGACAGGGGTGGGTGAAGCTTTCTTT; CDR3: CASSLSGTGVGEAFF
D: NA; V: TRBV19; J: TRBJ2-7; DNA: TGTGCCAGTAGTACCCTGGACTCGAGGGAGCCCTTCAACTACGAGCAGTACTTC; CDR3: CASSTLDSREPFNYEQYF
D: NA; V: TRBV10-3; J: TRBJ1-2; DNA: TGTGCCATCAGTGGCACAGGGCCCTACTATGGCTACACCTTC; CDR3: CAISGTGPYYGYTF
D: NA; V: TRBV5-6; J: TRBJ2-7; DNA: TGTGCCAGCAGCCCACGTGGTCTAACCTACGAGCAGTACTTC; CDR3: CASSPRGLTYEQYF